This entry lists 7 T cell receptor beta chains sequenced from one sample in a study of blood T cell repertoires in COVID-19. TCRdb's table, derived via immunoSEQ multiplex PCR, lists solely in-frame clones and lacks some. The repertoire holds 48,000 or so clones, with approximately 81% as singletons. Sample: peripheral blood. The origin of the receptors is a woman in her sixties or seventies with acute or convalescent COVID-19.

The chain uses TRBV5-4 and TRBJ2-1; 9 bases align to TRBD1. The V gene end was trimmed by 4 bases and the J gene end by 4 bases; junction bases not matched to a gene: 6. Germline V gene data show CDR1 as SGHNT and CDR2 as YYREEE (reference sequence). This CDR3 spans 15 amino acids. CDR3 nucleotides: TGTGCCAGCAGCCCGGACAGGGGCTCTTACAATGAGCAGTTCTTC. This codes for CASSPDRGSYNEQFF.

The chain is built from TRBV18 and TRBJ1-1, with D possibly being TRBD1 (6 bases). V was trimmed by 3 bases and J by 1 base, leaving 15 bases between them. The CDR3 covers 16 residues. In germline, CDR1 is KGHSH, CDR2 LQKENI. The CDR3 DNA is TGTGCCAGCTCACCTCTAAAAGGACAGCAGAACACTGAAGCTTTCTTT. Its protein is CASSPLKGQQNTEAFF.

V usage is TRBV5-1 and J usage is TRBJ1-3; D is possibly TRBD1 (5 bases). V shed 0 bases and J shed 2 bases, with 9 bases lying between them. Germline lookup yields CDR1 SGHRS and CDR2 YFSETQ. The CDR3 consists of 15 residues. The CDR3 DNA reads as TGCGCCAGCAGCTTGGGCGGGGACGCTGGAAACACCATATATTTT. It is translated as CASSLGGDAGNTIYF.

The V call is TRBV5-1, the J call TRBJ1-3, with D unresolved. CDR1 and CDR2 from the germline V gene are SGHRS and YFSETQ. This CDR3 contains 17 residues. The V and J ends lost 4 bases and 0 bases respectively, with 17 bases between them. This CDR3 is CASSHMGRRSSGNTIYF. The CDR3 nucleotides read TGCGCCAGCAGCCACATGGGTCGACGGAGCTCTGGAAACACCATATATTTT.

The chain is built from TRBV6-5 and TRBJ1-6; 9 bases map to TRBD1. With 6 bases clipped from V and 7 bases from J, the junction kept 7 bases outside the gene matches. Looked up from germline, CDR1 is MNHEY and CDR2 is SVGAGI. The CDR3 contains 15 residues. The DNA for the CDR3 is TGTGCCAGCAGGGACCCCGGACAGGGGAATTCACCCCTCCACTTT. It specifies CASRDPGQGNSPLHF.

This clone was detected a few times. The chain combines TRBV18 with TRBJ1-2, with a weak D call TRBD1 (5 bases). The CDR3 runs to 14 residues. Germline V gene data show CDR1 as KGHSH and CDR2 as LQKENI. V lost 6 bases, J lost 4 bases, and 15 bases lay in between. The CDR3 reads CASSLPTESYGYTF. The DNA of the CDR3 is TGTGCCAGCTCTCTCCCGACAGAATCCTATGGCTACACCTTC.

The CDR3 DNA reads TGTGCCAGTAGTATGGACAGACCCTACGAGCAGTACTTC. Its translation is CASSMDRPYEQYF. The rearrangement uses TRBV19 and TRBJ2-7; D possibly corresponds to TRBD1 (6 bases). Germline values: CDR1 LNHDA, CDR2 SQIVND (reference sequence). With 3 bases removed from V and 2 bases from J, the gap between germline ends came to 8 bases. The CDR3 loop spans 13 amino acids.